The 26 T cell receptor beta chains below were found in one sample sequenced in a study of blood T cell repertoires in COVID-19. This table comes from immunoSEQ multiplex PCR, and its TCRdb copy is limited to in-frame clones, with some not included. The sample consists of 210,000 or so clones, around 91% of them appearing once. Sequencing used peripheral blood. The receptor set was obtained from a man in his fifties with acute or convalescent COVID-19.

This chain joins TRBV27 and TRBJ2-1; 8 bases line up with TRBD1. Germline trimming cut 6 bases from V and 2 bases from J; bases unmatched to any gene: 6. Germline V lookup: CDR1 MNHEY, CDR2 SMNVEV (reference sequence). This CDR3 has 15 residues. The CDR3 region is CASSTGTGAYNEQFF. CDR3 nucleotides: TGTGCCAGCAGCACCGGGACAGGAGCCTACAATGAGCAGTTCTTC.

The J gene is TRBJ1-1, the V gene TRBV11-1, with D tentatively TRBD1 (6 bases). Trimming took 3 bases from V and 3 from J, leaving 8 bases between them. Germline V gene lookup returns CDR1 SGHAT and CDR2 FQDESV (reference sequence). The CDR3 length is 13 residues. CDR3 sequence (DNA): TGTGCCAGCAGCTTCGGACAGCACACTGAAGCTTTCTTT. It encodes CASSFGQHTEAFF.

The chain recombines TRBV18 with TRBJ2-1; 11 nucleotides align to TRBD2. This CDR3 is 16 amino acids long. With V trimmed by 5 bases and J by 0 bases, 3 bases remained unmatched. CDR1 and CDR2 (germline): KGHSH, LQKENI. CDR3 sequence: CASSDSGGGSYNEQFF. In DNA form, the CDR3 reads TGTGCCAGCTCAGATAGCGGGGGGGGCTCCTACAATGAGCAGTTCTTC.

The V call is TRBV19, the J call TRBJ2-1, with 8 positions matching TRBD2. Germline V CDR1 and CDR2: LNHDA, SQIVND (reference sequence). The CDR3 runs 13 residues. The J segment lost 9 bases and the V segment lost 6 bases, leaving 7 bases of the junction unmatched. CDR3 coding DNA: TGTGCCAGTAGACCCGGACTAGCTGGTGAGCAGTTCTTC. It is translated as CASRPGLAGEQFF.

This chain links TRBV6-5 with TRBJ1-4; TRBD1 matches 8 bases. This CDR3 spans 15 amino acids. Germline-derived CDR1 and CDR2 are MNHEY and SVGAGI. Trimming took 4 bases from V and 4 from J; bases not matched to a gene: 5. The CDR3 reads CASSSTGAFNEKLFF. The CDR3 region has the DNA TGTGCCAGCAGTTCGACAGGGGCGTTTAATGAAAAACTGTTTTTT.

This clone occurred a few times. This sequence joins TRBV19 and TRBJ1-6; the D gene is possibly TRBD1 (6 bases). Trimming took 7 bases from V and 7 from J, leaving 11 bases between them. Germline CDR1 is LNHDA and CDR2 is SQIVND (reference sequence). This CDR3 is 13 amino acids long. CDR3 coding DNA: TGTGCCAGTAAGCGGGGGCTGAATTCACCCCTCCACTTT. Protein product: CASKRGLNSPLHF.

To note about this clone: The same CDR3 is also encoded by other DNA sequences in this sample. The chain carries TRBV19 and TRBJ2-1, with D perhaps TRBD2 (6 bases). Trimming cost V 3 bases and J 1 base, with 10 bases left between them. This CDR3 contains 15 residues. The germline V gene encodes CDR1 LNHDA and CDR2 SQIVND (reference sequence). CDR3 coding DNA: TGTGCCAGTAGTATTGGGGGAGGTTCCTACAATGAGCAGTTCTTC. Translation gives CASSIGGGSYNEQFF.

In this sample, this clone turned up once. The rearrangement links TRBV19 to TRBJ2-7, with 9 bases aligning to TRBD1. Germline CDR1 LNHDA, CDR2 SQIVND (reference sequence). This CDR3 has 19 residues. V dropped 4 bases and J dropped 0; count of bases not matched to a gene: 16. The CDR3, as DNA: TGTGCCAGTAGTAAACCCCGATACCCGGGACAGGGAAGCTCCTACGAGCAGTACGTC. Residues: CASSKPRYPGQGSSYEQYV.

V usage is TRBV2 and J usage is TRBJ1-5; the D is unclear. CDR1 and CDR2 from the germline V gene are SNHLY and FYNNEI. V dropped 0 bases and J dropped 2 bases, with 5 bases sitting between them. This CDR3 has 14 residues. As DNA, the CDR3 is TGTGCCAGCAGTGAAGCGCGCCGCAATCAGCCCCAGCATTTT. This sequence encodes CASSEARRNQPQHF.

The chain's CDR3 is CASRSERRGSGNQPQHF. Written as DNA, the CDR3 is TGTGCAAGTCGCTCGGAACGAAGGGGTAGTGGCAATCAGCCCCAGCATTTT. V is TRBV12-2 and J is TRBJ1-5; no check of the table's D call, TRBD1, against the DNA was made. TRBV12-2 is a known pseudogene. This CDR3 comprises 17 residues.

The CDR3 DNA follows: TGTGCCAGCAGTTTGGGACAGGGGAATGAAGCTTTCTTT. Translated: CASSLGQGNEAFF. This sequence joins TRBV12-3 or TRBV12-4 and TRBJ1-1; the match to TRBD1 covers 10 bases. The CDR3 loop spans 13 amino acids. With V trimmed by 3 bases and J by 7 bases, 2 bases remained unmatched.

J is TRBJ2-3 and V is TRBV18, with a tentative D call TRBD1 (5 bases). The V end lost 0 bases, the J end lost 3 bases, and 10 bases lay between the germline ends. From germline, CDR1 is KGHSH and CDR2 LQKENI. The CDR3 contains 15 residues. The CDR3: CASSPPSRATDTQYF. CDR3 sequence (DNA): TGTGCCAGCTCACCACCCTCCAGGGCAACAGATACGCAGTATTTT.

CDR3 nucleotide sequence: TGCGCCAGCAGCCAGACCGGGCCCCTACTAGGCATTCAGTACTTC. As protein: CASSQTGPLLGIQYF. The rearrangement links TRBV4-1 to TRBJ2-4, with D perhaps matching TRBD2 (5 bases). Germline CDR1 reads MGHRA; CDR2 reads YSYEKL. The V end lost 3 bases, the J end lost 9 bases, and 18 bases lay between the germline ends. The CDR3 loop spans 15 amino acids.

The V and J genes are TRBV10-3 and TRBJ1-4; 9 bases fit TRBD1. The CDR3 totals 13 residues. Germline V gene lookup returns CDR1 ENHRY and CDR2 SYGVKD. The trim removed 9 bases at V and 7 bases at J, leaving 6 bases unmatched. The CDR3: CAIQGALGEKLFF. CDR3 coding DNA: TGTGCCATACAGGGGGCGCTGGGTGAAAAACTGTTTTTT.

The rearrangement uses TRBV19 and TRBJ1-2; 7 bases align to TRBD1. The CDR3 is 15 amino acids. V gave up 2 bases and J gave up 6 bases; unmatched junction bases: 9. Germline CDR1 reads LNHDA; CDR2 reads SQIVND (reference sequence). The CDR3 here is CASSISRQGTHGYTF. CDR3 DNA sequence: TGTGCCAGTAGTATATCCCGACAGGGTACCCATGGCTACACCTTC.

The V and J genes are TRBV27 and TRBJ2-2; D is perhaps TRBD1 (5 bases). CDR3 length: 17 amino acids. The V gene lost 5 bases and the J gene lost 4 bases, with 20 bases spanning the gap. Per the germline V gene, CDR1 is MNHEY and CDR2 is SMNVEV (reference sequence). The CDR3 loop reads CASSQETFTGSTGELFF. DNA of the CDR3: TGTGCCAGCAGTCAGGAGACCTTTACAGGATCCACCGGGGAGCTGTTTTTT.

The chain links TRBV4-2 to TRBJ2-2, with TRBD1 identical over 7 bases. CDR1 LGHNA and CDR2 YNFKEQ come from the germline V gene. This CDR3 region has 15 residues. Trimming removed 0 bases from V and 7 bases from J; junction bases left unmatched: 5. The chain's CDR3 is CASSQDRNRGGELFF. The CDR3 bases are TGTGCCAGCAGCCAAGATAGGAACAGGGGCGGGGAGCTGTTTTTT.

The chain joins TRBV5-1 to TRBJ2-3; 10 nucleotides line up with TRBD2. CDR1 and CDR2 from the germline V gene are SGHRS and YFSETQ. The CDR3 has 16 amino acids. The trim removed 1 base at V and 4 bases at J, leaving 6 bases unmatched. In DNA form, the CDR3 reads TGCGCCAGCAGCTTGTTTTCTAGCGGGAGCCCAGATACGCAGTATTTT. This translates into CASSLFSSGSPDTQYF.

The chain uses TRBV7-2 and TRBJ2-7; TRBD1 aligns across 11 bases. CDR3 length: 14 amino acids. From germline, CDR1 is SGHTA and CDR2 FQGNSA. V lost 4 bases and J lost 3; bases outside the gene matches: 2. The CDR3 reads CASSSGTGGYEQYF. For the CDR3, the DNA is TGTGCCAGCAGCTCAGGGACAGGGGGCTACGAGCAGTACTTC.

J is TRBJ2-7 and V is TRBV2; 10 bases line up with TRBD1. This CDR3 comprises 16 residues. The germline V gene has CDR1 SNHLY and CDR2 FYNNEI. V was pared by 7 bases and J by 4 bases, with 13 bases of the junction left unmatched. Here the CDR3 DNA reads TGTGCCAGCACCTGGGGCGGGACAGGGGTCGGGTACGAGCAGTACTTC. Its protein product is CASTWGGTGVGYEQYF. Complete variable domain (other parts from reference TRBV2 and TRBJ2-7): EPEVTQTPSHQVTQMGQEVILRCVPISNHLYFYWYRQILGQKVEFLVSFYNNEISEKSEIFDDQFSVERPDGSNFTLKIRSTKLEDSAMYFCASTWGGTGVGYEQYFGPGTRLTVT.

The genes are TRBV27 and TRBJ2-7; 8 bases map to TRBD2. Per germline, CDR1 MNHEY and CDR2 SMNVEV (reference sequence). The CDR3 totals 14 residues. The ends lost 3 bases at V and 2 bases at J; junction bases unmatched: 3. The CDR3: CASSFREGPYEQYF. CDR3 DNA: TGTGCCAGCAGTTTCCGGGAGGGCCCCTACGAGCAGTACTTC.

This chain joins TRBV10-3 and TRBJ2-7; maybe TRBD2 (5 bases). The CDR3 has 14 amino acids. The V gene's germline CDR1 is ENHRY and CDR2 SYGVKD. Trimming took off 0 bases at V and 2 bases at J, with 8 bases between the two ends. The CDR3 sequence: CAISESPGTYEQYV. CDR3 DNA: TGTGCCATCAGTGAGTCGCCGGGAACCTACGAGCAGTACGTC.

This clone was counted a single time. V usage is TRBV6-5 and J usage is TRBJ2-1; TRBD2 is a possible D gene (5 bases). The ends were cut back, 6 bases at V and 8 bases at J, with 11 bases in the middle. The CDR3 has 12 amino acids. Germline lookup yields CDR1 MNHEY and CDR2 SVGAGI. CDR3 loop: CASRASSDEQFF. DNA of the CDR3: TGTGCCAGCAGAGCTAGCAGCGATGAGCAGTTCTTC.

This rearrangement joins TRBV27 to TRBJ2-7; D may be TRBD1 (6 bases). Trimming took off 0 bases at V and 7 bases at J, with 10 bases between the two ends. CDR1 is MNHEY, CDR2 SMNVEV, per germline (reference sequence). This CDR3 comprises 13 residues. As DNA, the CDR3 is TGTGCCAGCAGTTTATCACCAGGGGTAGAGCAGTACGTC. Translated, it gives CASSLSPGVEQYV.

V and J are TRBV27 and TRBJ2-7; the match to TRBD1 covers 7 bases. The V gene's germline CDR1 is MNHEY and CDR2 SMNVEV (reference sequence). This CDR3 contains 13 residues. The V gene end was trimmed by 4 bases and the J gene end by 9 bases; junction bases not matched to a gene: 9. CDR3 residues: CASSSNRGARQYV. CDR3 coding DNA: TGTGCCAGCAGTTCCAACAGGGGAGCTCGGCAGTACGTC.

CDR3 in DNA: TGCGCCAGCAGCCGAGGGACTAGCGGAGGGGGTGAGCAGTTCTTC. This translates into CASSRGTSGGGEQFF. This chain joins TRBV5-1 and TRBJ2-1; 11 bases agree with TRBD2. CDR1 SGHRS and CDR2 YFSETQ come from the germline V gene. J gave up 9 bases and V 4 bases, and 9 bases lay outside the gene matches. The CDR3 is made up of 15 amino acids.